Each of the 14 T cell receptor beta chains below was sequenced from the same sample in a study of blood T cell repertoires in COVID-19. Libraries were prepared by immunoSEQ multiplex PCR; TCRdb keeps only in-frame clonotypes and omits some of them. The sample records some 300,000 clones, 80% to 90% being singletons. What was sequenced was peripheral blood. Receptors originate from a woman between 50 and 59 years old with COVID-19, enrolled during active disease.

V is TRBV6-6 and J is TRBJ2-7; the match to TRBD2 covers 7 bases. J gave up 6 bases and V 5 bases, and 10 bases lay outside the gene matches. The V gene's germline CDR1 is MNHNY and CDR2 SVGAGI (reference sequence). CDR3 length: 14 amino acids. This chain's CDR3 is CASSLLVGGVEQYF. DNA of the CDR3: TGTGCCAGCAGTCTCCTCGTGGGAGGGGTCGAGCAGTACTTC.

The chain uses TRBV3-1 (or the pseudogene TRBV3-2) and TRBJ2-5; TRBD1 matches at 7 bases. The CDR3 is 17 residues long. The junction had 10 bases not matched to a gene; V was cut back by 2 bases and J by 1 base. CDR1 and CDR2 (germline): LGHDT, YNNKEL (reference sequence). The CDR3 DNA follows: TGTGCCAGCAGCCAAACCATCCAGACAGGGCTCCAAGAGACCCAGTACTTC. Its protein product is CASSQTIQTGLQETQYF.

The CDR3 here is CASSFLGAVVTQYF. The CDR3 DNA sequence: TGTGCCAGCAGCTTTCTGGGGGCTGTCGTGACCCAGTACTTC. This rearrangement joins TRBV7-9 to TRBJ2-5; TRBD1 is a possible D gene (6 bases). V dropped 3 bases and J dropped 7 bases, with 15 bases sitting between them. Germline assignment: CDR1 SEHNR and CDR2 FQNEAQ (reference sequence). CDR3 length: 14 residues.

The gene calls are TRBV7-3 and TRBJ2-3; 8 bases align to TRBD2. V lost 0 bases to trimming and J lost 2 bases; unmatched junction nucleotides: 4. The CDR3 length is 16 residues. Looked up from germline, CDR1 is SGHTA and CDR2 is FQGTGA. CDR3 coding DNA: TGTGCCAGCAGCTTAACTAGCGGGAAAATCACAGATACGCAGTATTTT. Translated, it gives CASSLTSGKITDTQYF.

This chain joins TRBV30 and TRBJ1-1; weak D call: TRBD1 (6 bases). The V gene lost 0 bases and the J gene lost 5 bases, with 10 bases spanning the gap. CDR3 length equals 13 residues. Per the germline V gene, CDR1 is GTSNPN and CDR2 is SVGIG (reference sequence). In nucleotides, the CDR3 is TGTGCCTGGAGTGTTTTGGGACAAACTGAAGCTTTCTTT. Translating gives CAWSVLGQTEAFF.

In its sample, this clone was seen once. The chain has TRBV6-1 and TRBJ1-2; 7 nucleotides align to TRBD1. With V trimmed by 0 bases and J by 4 bases, 2 bases remained unmatched. The CDR3 extends over 14 amino acids. Germline loops: CDR1 MNHNS, CDR2 SASEGT. This CDR3 reads CASSEAQGVYGYTF. The CDR3 nucleotides are TGTGCCAGCAGTGAAGCGCAGGGGGTCTATGGCTACACCTTC.

The rearrangement joins TRBV6-6 to TRBJ1-1; no clear D gene. CDR3 length: 14 residues. The V gene's germline CDR1 is MNHNY and CDR2 SVGAGI (reference sequence). Trimming took 2 bases from V and 0 from J, leaving 7 bases between them. CDR3 in amino acids: CASSYGTMNTEAFF. CDR3 DNA sequence: TGTGCCAGCAGTTACGGCACGATGAACACTGAAGCTTTCTTT.

V gene TRBV11-3 combines with J gene TRBJ2-3; D is unresolved. Germline loops: CDR1 SGHNT, CDR2 YENEEA. Trimming cost V 1 base and J 5 bases, with 13 bases left between them. This CDR3 is 15 amino acids long. CDR3 loop: CASSLARLSGDTQYF. CDR3 nucleotide sequence: TGTGCCAGCAGCTTAGCCAGGTTGTCTGGAGATACGCAGTATTTT. Looking up the rest from reference TRBV11-3 and TRBJ2-3 gives the full variable domain: EAGVVQSPRYKIIEKKQPVAFWCNPISGHNTLYWYLQNLGQGPELLIRYENEEAVDDSQLPKDRFSAERLKGVDSTLKIQPAELGDSAVYLCASSLARLSGDTQYFGPGTRLTVL.

The chain links TRBV19 to TRBJ2-1; D possibly corresponds to TRBD2 (6 bases). This CDR3 has 11 amino acids. Germline CDR1 is LNHDA and CDR2 is SQIVND (reference sequence). Trimming shortened V by 11 bases and J by 4 bases, and 9 bases separated the two germline ends. CDR3 region: CASRGYNEQFF. CDR3 nucleotides: TGTGCCTCACGGGGGTACAATGAGCAGTTCTTC.

The rearrangement uses TRBV18 and TRBJ1-2; 11 nucleotides match TRBD1. This CDR3 is built from 15 residues. The V and J ends lost 5 bases and 3 bases, in that order; junction bases with no gene match: 5. The germline CDR1 and CDR2 sequences are KGHSH and LQKENI. In nucleotides, the CDR3 is TGTGCCAGCTCAGATGGACAGGGGGCGTACTATGGCTACACCTTC. Translating gives CASSDGQGAYYGYTF.

The rearrangement joins TRBV6-5 to TRBJ2-7; 7 bases align to TRBD2. This CDR3 has 13 residues. Germline lookup yields CDR1 MNHEY and CDR2 SVGAGI. V lost 2 bases and J lost 6; bases outside the gene matches: 4. CDR3 residues: CASSYGTTLEQYF. In DNA, the CDR3 is TGTGCCAGCAGTTACGGGACTACCCTCGAGCAGTACTTC.

The chain combines TRBV9 with TRBJ2-5; 8 bases are a match to TRBD2. Germline V gene lookup returns CDR1 SGDLS and CDR2 YYNGEE. The J segment lost 5 bases and the V segment lost 2 bases, leaving 8 bases of the junction unmatched. The CDR3 contains 15 residues. In DNA form, the CDR3 reads TGTGCCAGCAGCGTTAACAGCGGGGGCGGGGAGACCCAGTACTTC. Amino acid sequence: CASSVNSGGGETQYF.

The rearrangement joins TRBV5-1 to TRBJ1-3; 7 bases match TRBD1. CDR1 SGHRS and CDR2 YFSETQ come from the germline V gene. J was trimmed by 0 bases and V by 0 bases; bases with no gene match: 3. The CDR3 loop spans 16 amino acids. The CDR3, as DNA: TGCGCCAGCAGCTTGGAGGGACAGTACTCTGGAAACACCATATATTTT. Protein sequence: CASSLEGQYSGNTIYF. Combining the CDR3 with reference TRBV5-1 and TRBJ1-3 gives the whole variable domain KAGVTQTPRYLIKTRGQQVTLSCSPISGHRSVSWYQQTPGQGLQFLFEYFSETQRNKGNFPGRFSGRQFSNSRSEMNVSTLELGDSALYLCASSLEGQYSGNTIYFGEGSWLTVV.

The V gene is TRBV30, the J gene TRBJ2-5; tentatively, D is TRBD1 (5 bases). The CDR3 sequence is 13 residues long. Germline assignment: CDR1 GTSNPN and CDR2 SVGIG (reference sequence). The V gene lost 5 bases and the J gene lost 1 base, with 11 bases spanning the gap. CDR3 bases: TGTGCCTGGGGCCGGACAATCCAAGAGACCCAGTACTTC. It codes for CAWGRTIQETQYF.